Shown below are 8 T cell receptor beta chains from a single sample sequenced in a study of CD8 T cells in Susac syndrome. Random hexamers served to reverse transcribe about 0.5 to 1 ug RNA. From the immunoSEQ multiplex PCR reads, TCRdb called clonotypes with MiXCR, one entry per CDR3 protein. The sample shows approximately 230,000 distinct CDR3 sequences, around 93% of them seen only once. Sample: CD4+ T cells from PBMCs. The receptor set was obtained from a human donor with multiple sclerosis.

This clonotype showed up just once. The rearrangement joins TRBV18 to TRBJ1-1; a possible D gene is TRBD1 (5 bases). CDR1 and CDR2 from the germline V gene are KGHSH and LQKENI. The CDR3 is made up of 16 amino acids. Deletions cut 1 base from V and 5 bases from J, with 17 bases between. CDR3 sequence reads: CASSPRTRGEGTEAFF. Written as DNA, the CDR3 is TGTGCCAGCTCACCACGGACGCGGGGGGAGGGGACTGAAGCTTTCTTT.

The chain combines TRBV12-3 or TRBV12-4 with TRBJ2-7, with a weak D call TRBD2 (5 bases). V lost 3 bases and J lost 1, with 7 bases in between. This CDR3 spans 13 amino acids. The CDR3 loop is CASSFSGSYEQYV. The DNA of the CDR3 is TGTGCCAGCAGTTTCAGCGGATCCTACGAGCAGTACGTC.

The J gene is TRBJ2-5, the V gene TRBV2; TRBD2 agrees at 8 bases. J lost 5 bases, V lost 5 bases, and 7 bases had no gene match. The CDR3 sequence is 14 residues long. Germline CDR1 is SNHLY and CDR2 is FYNNEI. The CDR3 sequence: CASSPGLVDETQYF. CDR3 coding DNA: TGTGCCAGCAGTCCGGGACTAGTTGATGAGACCCAGTACTTC.

V gene TRBV6-2 or TRBV6-3 combines with J gene TRBJ2-5; weak D call: TRBD1 (6 bases). The CDR3 length is 13 residues. Germline V gene lookup returns CDR1 MNHEY and CDR2 SVGEGT. Trimming took off 4 bases at V and 5 bases at J, with 11 bases between the two ends. CDR3 sequence (DNA): TGTGCCAGCAGTTGGGGGCTGGGGGAGACCCAGTACTTC. Translated: CASSWGLGETQYF.

This clonotype was detected once. The chain carries TRBV7-9 and TRBJ2-6; no clear D gene. The CDR3 extends over 15 amino acids. The V gene lost 1 base and the J gene lost 2 bases, with 6 bases spanning the gap. Germline CDR1 and CDR2: SEHNR and FQNEAQ (reference sequence). The CDR3 spells CASSLVGPGANVLTF. The CDR3 DNA is TGTGCCAGCAGCTTAGTTGGGCCTGGGGCCAACGTCCTGACTTTC.

The count of this clonotype is one. The V call is TRBV29-1, the J call TRBJ2-1, with a possible D match to TRBD2 (6 bases). CDR1 and CDR2 from the germline V gene are SQVTM and ANQGSEA. This CDR3 is built from 13 residues. The CDR3 DNA follows: TGCAGTACGACTACTGGGAGGATCGATGAGCAGTTCTTC. The encoded protein is CSTTTGRIDEQFF.

In its sample, this clonotype was seen a few times. The rearrangement joins TRBV6-5 to TRBJ2-7; tentatively, D is TRBD1 or TRBD2 (5 bases each). The CDR3 consists of 14 residues. Trimming shortened V by 6 bases and J by 0 bases, and 12 bases separated the two germline ends. Germline assignment: CDR1 MNHEY and CDR2 SVGAGI. CDR3 sequence reads: CASRGTGSSYEQYV. The CDR3 DNA sequence: TGTGCCAGCAGGGGGACGGGAAGCTCCTACGAGCAGTACGTC.

The J gene is TRBJ1-5, the V gene TRBV25-1; D gene uncertain. CDR3 length: 14 residues. V shed 0 bases and J shed 7 bases, with 10 bases lying between them. Germline values: CDR1 MGHDK, CDR2 SYGVNS. CDR3 DNA: TGTGCCAGCAGTGAATATCGGAGTTCCCAGCCCCAGCATTTT. As protein: CASSEYRSSQPQHF.